Listed below are T cell receptor beta chains from one sample, sequenced in a study of CD8+ T cells in alopecia areata. Profiled with immunoSEQ multiplex PCR; TCRdb holds only in-frame clones, not every one. The table has hundreds of thousands of clones, 60% seen once. Sequenced material: CD4+ T cells sorted from blood, taken at roughly week 52, from a patient treated with tofacitinib. The source of these receptors is a human donor with alopecia areata. Both conserved end residues are part of each CDR3. The D gene is left open where the match is weak.

J: TRBJ2-1; V: TRBV30; D: TRBD2; CDR3: CAWRPGLAGLFQFF
J: TRBJ1-1; V: TRBV18; D: .; CDR3: CASSITGALDTEAFF
J: TRBJ1-4; V: TRBV7-9; D: .; CDR3: CASSFGEKLFF
J: TRBJ2-5; V: TRBV7-9; D: .; CDR3: CASSLGGKTQETQYF
J: TRBJ2-5; V: TRBV13; D: .; CDR3: CASSLAETQYF
J: TRBJ1-1; V: TRBV5-1; D: .; CDR3: CASSLDRNTEAFF
J: TRBJ2-5; V: TRBV4-2; D: TRBD2; CDR3: CASSQDSGGAQETQYF
J: TRBJ2-1; V: TRBV7-9; D: TRBD1; CDR3: CASSSPGGASYNEQFF
J: TRBJ2-5; V: TRBV19; D: .; CDR3: CASSKQFQETQYF
J: TRBJ1-2; V: TRBV6-4; D: TRBD1; CDR3: CASSPTGVYGYTF
J: TRBJ1-6; V: TRBV4-1; D: .; CDR3: CASSLRDRSNSPLHF
J: TRBJ1-2; V: TRBV30; D: .; CDR3: CAWVWNYGYTF
J: TRBJ2-5; V: TRBV7-3; D: TRBD1; CDR3: CASSTTGTGIETQYF
J: TRBJ1-1; V: TRBV30; D: .; CDR3: CAWISSEAFF
J: TRBJ1-1; V: TRBV6-1; D: .; CDR3: CASSERVNTEAFF